These 8 T cell receptor beta chains were sequenced from one sample in a study of human T cells and chemical hapten exposure (dated by TCRdb to the early 2020s). Receptor amplification or capture employed RACE. Sequencing relied on a NextSeq 500. The public reads were quality trimmed at Q25 with fastp and then assembled into clones with MiXCR by TCRdb, keeping productive beta chains. Identical CDR3 protein sequences are pooled into one entry, listed with their most common genes and DNA. The sample table records 60,000 to 70,000 distinct CDR3 sequences; over 9.5% of these occur just once. About 5% of the sample belongs to the ten largest clones. The intended sense of this specimen's time point label: pre-sensitization, week 0. The sample's treatment or condition label, in plain terms: therapeutic diphenylcyclopropenone sensitization with weekly scalp DPC. The sample in question was whole blood, obtained in connection with sensitization to the hapten diphenylcyclopropenone (DPC). These receptors were collected from a woman aged 50 to 60 with alopecia areata. Some clones in this sample may be carry-over from other donors' samples.

The table lists this clonotype with many counts. The chain couples TRBV6-5 to TRBJ2-2; maybe TRBD2 (6 bases). Germline V gives CDR1 MNHEY, CDR2 SVGAGI. The ends were cut back, 5 bases at V and 6 bases at J, with 13 bases in the middle. This CDR3 is built from 14 residues. The DNA of the CDR3 is TGTGCCAGCAGTCACGTCAGGGAGGCCGGGGAGCTGTTTTTT. Protein sequence: CASSHVREAGELFF.

This chain uses TRBV2 with TRBJ2-1; 7 bases align to TRBD2. The trim removed 10 bases at V and 8 bases at J, leaving 11 bases unmatched. The CDR3 has 13 amino acids. Germline assignment: CDR1 SNHLY and CDR2 FYNNEI. The CDR3 loop is CAIRWGGSYEQFF. The CDR3 region has the DNA TGTGCCATTCGATGGGGCGGGAGCTATGAGCAGTTCTTC.

This clonotype has a handful of counts. V and J are TRBV20-1 and TRBJ1-2; D is possibly TRBD1 (6 bases). Germline CDR1 DFQATT, CDR2 SNEGSKA (reference sequence). Trimming cost V 3 bases and J 8 bases, with 13 bases left between them. The CDR3 is 12 amino acids. The CDR3 nucleotides read TGCAGTGCTAGGCTGACAGGAGAAGGCTACACCTTC. Translating gives CSARLTGEGYTF.

V gene TRBV7-2 combines with J gene TRBJ2-3; no definite D call. The CDR3 spans 14 residues. The germline V and J ends were trimmed by 2 bases and 4 bases, with 10 bases remaining between them. Germline CDR1 and CDR2: SGHTA and FQGNSA. CDR3 DNA: TGTGCCAGCAGCTTATTTAGTTACCCAGATACGCAGTATTTT. This translates into CASSLFSYPDTQYF.

This clonotype was detected ten times or more. The chain recombines TRBV5-1 with TRBJ2-5; D may be TRBD2 (5 bases). Trimming took 1 base from V and 1 from J, leaving 8 bases between them. CDR1 SGHRS and CDR2 YFSETQ come from the germline V gene. This CDR3 contains 14 residues. The CDR3 region has the DNA TGCGCCAGCAGCTTGTGGGCGGGCCAAGAGACCCAGTACTTC. Protein product: CASSLWAGQETQYF.

This clonotype was observed at least ten times. In DNA form, the CDR3 reads TGTGCCAGCAGGACTAGCGGGAATAGCGAGCAGTACTTC. Its translation: CASRTSGNSEQYF. The rearrangement uses TRBV6-5 and TRBJ2-7, with 11 nucleotides matching TRBD2. The germline V gene has CDR1 MNHEY and CDR2 SVGAGI. V dropped 6 bases and J dropped 6; count of bases not matched to a gene: 4. The CDR3 is 13 amino acids.

The sample holds a few counts of this clonotype. The chain has TRBV27 and TRBJ2-7, with D hard to call. Trimming pared 3 bases from V and 9 bases from J, leaving 18 bases between. The CDR3 contains 14 residues. Germline values: CDR1 MNHEY, CDR2 SMNVEV (reference sequence). CDR3 sequence (DNA): TGTGCCAGCAGTTTCTTCGCCGACCTCACGGGGCAGTACTTC. Residues: CASSFFADLTGQYF.

The rearrangement joins TRBV7-3 to TRBJ1-6, with D perhaps TRBD1 (6 bases). The V gene's germline CDR1 is SGHTA and CDR2 FQGTGA. This CDR3 has 14 residues. V was shortened by 4 bases and J by 6 bases, with 10 bases between the two germline ends. CDR3 region: CASSSGQPNSPLHF. CDR3 nucleotide sequence: TGTGCCAGCAGCTCAGGACAGCCTAATTCACCCCTCCACTTT.